This is a list of T cell receptor beta chains from one sample in a study of blood T cell repertoires in COVID-19. Profiling relied on immunoSEQ multiplex PCR, and the TCRdb table lists in-frame clones only, not all of them. The data contain some 200,000 clones, about 93% of them singletons. The specimen sequenced was peripheral blood. The receptors here all came from a man in his fifties or sixties with acute or convalescent COVID-19. The CDR3 runs from the conserved cysteine through the conserved F or W. Fields, in order: D gene, V gene, clone size, J gene, CDR3 protein, CDR3 DNA. D genes are given only for firm matches. The size field is filled for only some rows; it gives once, few, many or a size class.

>.|TRBV28|once|TRBJ1-4
CASSLIQGIPPEKLFF
TGTGCCAGCAGTTTAATCCAGGGCATACCTCCTGAAAAACTGTTTTTT
>.|TRBV7-9|.|TRBJ2-3
CASSSPLGLPTDTQYF
TGTGCCAGCAGCTCTCCTCTGGGACTTCCCACAGATACGCAGTATTTT
>TRBD1|TRBV7-9|.|TRBJ2-7
CASSLSGQTYEQYF
TGTGCCAGCAGCTTATCGGGACAGACCTACGAGCAGTACTTC
>.|TRBV7-6|.|TRBJ2-1
CASSLLADNEQFF
TGTGCCAGCAGCTTACTAGCTGACAATGAGCAGTTCTTC
>.|TRBV4-2|.|TRBJ2-6
CASSAQGPGSGANVLTF
TGTGCCAGCAGCGCACAGGGCCCGGGCTCTGGGGCCAACGTCCTGACTTTC
>.|TRBV28|.|TRBJ2-7
CASSFEGLESYEQYF
TGTGCCAGCAGTTTTGAGGGCCTTGAATCCTACGAGCAGTACTTC
>TRBD1|TRBV27|.|TRBJ2-3
CASSLRTGGGDTQYF
TGTGCCAGCTCCCTAAGGACAGGGGGTGGGGATACGCAGTATTTT
>.|TRBV10-2|.|TRBJ1-5
CASTSVGRQPQHF
TGCGCCAGCACTAGCGTGGGGCGTCAGCCCCAGCATTTT
>TRBD2|TRBV4-2|.|TRBJ2-5
CASRGGGELETQYF
TGTGCCAGCAGAGGCGGGGGGGAGCTGGAGACCCAGTACTTC
>TRBD1|TRBV3-1/TRBV3-2|.|TRBJ1-1
CASSQGRGRVKAFF
TGTGCCAGCAGCCAAGGAAGGGGGCGCGTTAAAGCTTTCTTT
>.|TRBV7-3|.|TRBJ1-2
CASSPSPGYGYTF
TGTGCCAGCAGCCCGTCCCCGGGGTACGGCTACACCTTC
>.|TRBV19|.|TRBJ1-5
CASSAVSNQPQHF
TGTGCCAGTAGTGCGGTTAGCAATCAGCCCCAGCATTTT
>.|TRBV7-9|.|TRBJ1-4
CASSSGTNNEKLFF
TGTGCCAGCAGCTCCGGGACAAATAATGAAAAACTGTTTTTT
>.|TRBV7-3|.|TRBJ2-1
CASSPRGQSYNEQFF
TGTGCCAGCAGCCCACGGGGACAATCCTACAATGAGCAGTTCTTC
>.|TRBV15|.|TRBJ2-3
CATSRDLSGGADTQYF
TGTGCCACCAGCAGAGATCTTTCAGGCGGGGCAGATACGCAGTATTTT
>.|TRBV28|.|TRBJ1-1
CASSSPRTGFF
TGTGCCAGCAGTTCCCCAAGAACCGGTTTCTTT
>TRBD1|TRBV28|.|TRBJ1-2
CASSESGTGPFNYGYTF
TGTGCCAGCAGTGAATCCGGGACAGGGCCATTTAACTATGGCTACACCTTC
>.|TRBV6-6|.|TRBJ2-2
CASSRDLPTGELFF
TGTGCCAGCAGTCGGGACTTACCCACCGGGGAGCTGTTTTTT
>TRBD1|TRBV3-1/TRBV3-2|.|TRBJ2-7
CASSETTGDFYEQYF
TGTGCCAGCAGCGAGACGACAGGGGATTTCTACGAGCAGTACTTC
>.|TRBV19|.|TRBJ1-2
CASSVGLSTLNYGYTF
TGTGCCAGTAGTGTTGGACTGTCTACTCTTAACTATGGCTACACCTTC
>TRBD2|TRBV4-3|once|TRBJ2-5
CASSPWGLAEETQYF
TGCGCCAGCAGCCCATGGGGACTAGCGGAAGAGACCCAGTACTTC
>TRBD2|TRBV3-1/TRBV3-2|.|TRBJ2-1
CASSQASSGYNEQFF
TGTGCCAGCAGCCAAGCGTCTAGCGGCTACAATGAGCAGTTCTTC
>TRBD1|TRBV7-9|.|TRBJ2-5
CASRTGREETQYF
TGTGCCAGCCGGACAGGGCGGGAAGAGACCCAGTACTTC
>.|TRBV6-5|once|TRBJ1-2
CASSYSRDSNYGYTF
TGTGCCAGCAGTTACTCGAGGGATTCCAACTATGGCTACACCTTC
>TRBD2|TRBV27|.|TRBJ2-5
CASSSSGGRGRETQYF
TGTGCCAGCAGCTCCTCGGGCGGGAGAGGAAGAGAGACCCAGTACTTC
>TRBD2|TRBV5-1|.|TRBJ2-1
CASSMRTSDLGSEQFF
TGCGCCAGCAGCATGAGGACTAGCGACCTTGGAAGTGAGCAGTTCTTC
>.|TRBV7-2|.|TRBJ2-7
CASSLGRVFSYEQYF
TGTGCCAGCAGCTTAGGGCGGGTTTTCTCCTACGAGCAGTACTTC
>TRBD1|TRBV19|few|TRBJ1-1
CAVLSGGTEAFF
TGTGCCGTCTTGTCAGGGGGCACTGAAGCTTTCTTT
>TRBD1|TRBV7-2|few|TRBJ2-1
CASSLSAGTGYNEQFF
TGTGCCAGCAGCCTCTCGGCCGGGACAGGGTACAATGAGCAGTTCTTC
>.|TRBV7-3|.|TRBJ1-1
CASSLPGTEAFF
TGTGCCAGCAGCTTACCAGGGACTGAAGCTTTCTTT
>.|TRBV5-1|.|TRBJ2-7
CASSLSQAYEQYF
TGCGCCAGCAGCTTGTCACAGGCCTACGAGCAGTACTTC
>TRBD2|TRBV29-1|.|TRBJ2-2
CSVEVRGGLAGQNTGELFF
TGCAGCGTTGAGGTTCGGGGAGGACTAGCGGGGCAGAACACCGGGGAGCTGTTTTTT
>TRBD1|TRBV30|.|TRBJ1-4
CAWSWTGSMREKLFF
TGTGCCTGGAGTTGGACAGGGAGTATGAGAGAGAAACTGTTTTTT
>.|TRBV18|.|TRBJ2-3
CASSVARTDTQYF
TGTGCCAGCTCAGTGGCCCGCACAGATACGCAGTATTTT
>.|TRBV4-1|.|TRBJ2-7
CASSQDGGSPYEQYF
TGCGCCAGCAGCCAAGATGGAGGGTCCCCTTACGAGCAGTACTTC
>.|TRBV28|.|TRBJ1-2
CASSFITGQGYTF
TGTGCCAGCAGTTTCATCACAGGGCAGGGCTACACCTTC
>.|TRBV7-3|.|TRBJ2-1
CASSLSGQIPFFNEQFF
TGTGCCAGCAGCTTATCAGGGCAGATCCCTTTTTTCAATGAGCAGTTCTTC
>.|TRBV5-1|.|TRBJ2-3
CASSLAPGTDTQYF
TGCGCCAGCAGCTTGGCCCCTGGCACAGATACGCAGTATTTT
>.|TRBV5-1|.|TRBJ2-3
CASSRQEPSTDTQYF
TGCGCCAGCAGCCGACAGGAACCTAGCACAGATACGCAGTATTTT
>TRBD1|TRBV7-9|once|TRBJ1-2
CASSPKTGVYGYTF
TGTGCCAGCAGCCCGAAGACAGGGGTCTATGGCTACACCTTC
>TRBD1|TRBV19|.|TRBJ2-7
CASSIREGGDSYEQYF
TGTGCCAGTAGTATAAGGGAAGGGGGCGACTCCTACGAGCAGTACTTC
>TRBD1|TRBV27|.|TRBJ2-3
CASSRNLPGQGQTDTQYF
TGTGCCAGCAGTCGCAATTTACCGGGACAGGGGCAGACAGATACGCAGTATTTT
>TRBD1|TRBV10-3|.|TRBJ2-2
CATQTGGGTGELFF
TGTGCCACCCAGACAGGGGGCGGCACCGGGGAGCTGTTTTTT
>TRBD2|TRBV7-8|.|TRBJ2-7
CASSSRTSPGSPIEQYF
TGTGCCAGCAGCTCACGGACTAGTCCCGGATCCCCTATCGAGCAGTACTTC
>.|TRBV10-2|.|TRBJ1-5
CASSPGGFNQPQHF
TGCGCCAGCAGTCCCGGGGGATTCAATCAGCCCCAGCATTTT
>TRBD1|TRBV10-3|.|TRBJ2-3
CAIRTQGVGADTQYF
TGTGCCATCAGGACCCAGGGGGTAGGCGCAGATACGCAGTATTTT
>TRBD1|TRBV29-1|.|TRBJ1-5
CSASGQGNQPQHF
TGCAGCGCGTCTGGACAGGGGAATCAGCCCCAGCATTTT
>TRBD2|TRBV9|.|TRBJ2-1
CASSAPAGGDFEQFF
TGTGCCAGCAGCGCACCAGCGGGAGGGGACTTTGAGCAGTTCTTC
>TRBD2|TRBV7-2|.|TRBJ2-3
CASSPRGTSGTDTQYF
TGTGCCAGCAGCCCTCGCGGGACTAGCGGCACAGATACGCAGTATTTT
>TRBD1|TRBV27|.|TRBJ1-1
CASSLSLGGTGDAFF
TGTGCCAGCAGTTTATCCCTGGGCGGGACAGGGGACGCTTTCTTT
>.|TRBV19|.|TRBJ2-1
CASTLGLALGNEQFF
TGTGCCAGTACCTTGGGCCTAGCATTGGGCAATGAGCAGTTCTTC
>.|TRBV27|.|TRBJ1-1
CASSLAGRNTEAFF
TGTGCCAGCAGTTTAGCGGGTCGGAACACTGAAGCTTTCTTT
>.|TRBV29-1|.|TRBJ2-1
CSVRSSAAYNEQFF
TGCAGCGTTCGTAGTAGCGCAGCATACAATGAGCAGTTCTTC
>.|TRBV2|.|TRBJ1-4
CASSERLGVREKLFF
TGTGCCAGCAGTGAAAGGTTAGGGGTTCGTGAAAAACTGTTTTTT
>TRBD1|TRBV19|.|TRBJ1-2
CASSTGQGLVGYTF
TGTGCCAGTAGTACCGGACAGGGGTTGGTTGGCTACACCTTC